The clone carrying this TCR beta chain was found once. The target antigen is unknown. The repertoire was sequenced with immunoSEQ multiplex PCR; TCRdb's copy has only in-frame clones and lacks some. The profile shows tens of thousands of clones, just over 85% of them singletons. The data were obtained in a study of OX40 agonist ivuxolimab in advanced cancers. Study-wide context: Of mixed ages from roughly 23 to 80 and averaging about 65 years, the group was almost 85% male.

Study-wide results and caveats: Averaged across samples, CD8+ T cells carried more expanded clones than CD4+ did. Expanded peripheral T cell antigen specificity was not determined.

The material was CD4+ or CD8+ T cells sorted from blood, obtained in a trial of the OX40 agonist ivuxolimab. The origin of this receptor is an adult with an advanced solid tumor such as melanoma, head and neck, liver or kidney cancer.

The CDR3 spells CASSPGGSGVSYNEQFF. The CDR3 DNA reads TGTGCCAGCAGCCCCGGGGGTAGCGGGGTCTCCTACAATGAGCAGTTCTTC. V is TRBV7-3 and J is TRBJ2-1; 8 positions agree with TRBD2. The germline gives CDR1 SGHTA, CDR2 FQGTGA. The junction had 9 bases not matched to a gene; V was cut back by 5 bases and J by 0 bases. There are 17 residues in the CDR3.